This T cell receptor beta chain was obtained from a study of control samples from healthy donors and cancer patients. Generated by immunoSEQ multiplex PCR, the TCRdb table keeps only in-frame clones and is missing some. The repertoire holds some 100,000 clones, 85% to 90% seen once, with about 7.8% in the top ten. Germline CDR1 reads SGHVS; CDR2 reads FQNEAQ. The CDR3 runs to 17 residues. V was pared by 1 base and J by 15 bases, with 20 bases of the junction left unmatched. Specimen: blood. This TCR derives from a man aged 25 to 45 in good health. The chain carries TRBV7-8 and TRBJ2-1, with 8 nucleotides matching TRBD2. DNA for the CDR3: TGTGCCAGCAGCTTAGGACAGCGTCGGGGGGGCCAGTTCTATGCGTTCTTC. It codes for CASSLGQRRGGQFYAFF.